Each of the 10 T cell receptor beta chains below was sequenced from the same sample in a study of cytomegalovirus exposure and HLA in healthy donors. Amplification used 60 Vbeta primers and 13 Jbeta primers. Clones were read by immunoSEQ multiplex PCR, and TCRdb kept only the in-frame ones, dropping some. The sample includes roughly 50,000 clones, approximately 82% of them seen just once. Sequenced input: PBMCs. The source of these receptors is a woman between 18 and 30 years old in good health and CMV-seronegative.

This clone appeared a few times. This CDR3 is CAIREWDRVNYGYTF. CDR3 nucleotide sequence: TGTGCCATCAGGGAATGGGACAGGGTAAACTATGGCTACACCTTC. The rearrangement links TRBV10-3 to TRBJ1-2; 9 bases are shared with TRBD1. This CDR3 is 15 amino acids long. V lost 6 bases to trimming and J lost 2 bases; unmatched junction nucleotides: 7. CDR1 and CDR2 from the germline V gene are ENHRY and SYGVKD.

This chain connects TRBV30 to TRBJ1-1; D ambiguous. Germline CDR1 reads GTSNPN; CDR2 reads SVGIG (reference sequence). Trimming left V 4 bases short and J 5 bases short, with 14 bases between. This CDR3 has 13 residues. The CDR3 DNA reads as TGTGCCTGGAAAGGGAGCTCGGCAACTGAAGCTTTCTTT. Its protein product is CAWKGSSATEAFF. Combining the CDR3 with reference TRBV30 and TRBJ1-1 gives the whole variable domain SQTIHQWPATLVQPVGSPLSLECTVEGTSNPNLYWYRQAAGRGLQLLFYSVGIGQISSEVPQNLSASRPQDRQFILSSKKLLLSDSGFYLCAWKGSSATEAFFGQGTRLTVV.

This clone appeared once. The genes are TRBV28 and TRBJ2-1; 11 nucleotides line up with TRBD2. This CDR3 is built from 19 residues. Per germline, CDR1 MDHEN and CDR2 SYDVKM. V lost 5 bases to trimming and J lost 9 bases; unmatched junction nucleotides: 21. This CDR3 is CASSASWVSGRAFLREQFF. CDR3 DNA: TGTGCCAGCAGTGCTTCCTGGGTTAGCGGGAGGGCCTTTCTTCGTGAGCAGTTCTTC.

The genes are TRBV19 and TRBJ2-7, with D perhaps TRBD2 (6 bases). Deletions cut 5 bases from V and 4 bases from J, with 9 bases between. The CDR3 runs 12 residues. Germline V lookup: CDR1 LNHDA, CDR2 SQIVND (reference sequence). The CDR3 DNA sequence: TGTGCCAGTAGTGCCCGGGGGTACGAGCAGTACTTC. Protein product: CASSARGYEQYF.

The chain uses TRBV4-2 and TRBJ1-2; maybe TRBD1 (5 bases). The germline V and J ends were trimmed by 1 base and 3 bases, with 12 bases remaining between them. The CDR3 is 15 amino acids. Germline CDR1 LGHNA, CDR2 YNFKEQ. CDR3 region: CASSQGEGSDYGYTF. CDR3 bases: TGTGCCAGCAGCCAAGGGGAGGGGTCGGACTATGGCTACACCTTC.

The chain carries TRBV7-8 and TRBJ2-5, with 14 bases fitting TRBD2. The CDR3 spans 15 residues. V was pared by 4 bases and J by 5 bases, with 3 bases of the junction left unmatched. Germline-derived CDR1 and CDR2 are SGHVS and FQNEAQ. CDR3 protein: CASSSRTSGRETQYF. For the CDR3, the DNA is TGTGCCAGCAGCTCTCGGACTAGCGGGAGGGAGACCCAGTACTTC.

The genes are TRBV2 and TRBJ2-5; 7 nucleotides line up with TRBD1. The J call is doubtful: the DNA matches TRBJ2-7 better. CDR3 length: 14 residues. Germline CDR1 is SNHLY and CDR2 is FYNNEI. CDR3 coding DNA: TGTGCCAGCAGAGCAGGGGGAAGCTCCTACGAGCAGTACTTC. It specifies CASRAGGSSYEQYF.

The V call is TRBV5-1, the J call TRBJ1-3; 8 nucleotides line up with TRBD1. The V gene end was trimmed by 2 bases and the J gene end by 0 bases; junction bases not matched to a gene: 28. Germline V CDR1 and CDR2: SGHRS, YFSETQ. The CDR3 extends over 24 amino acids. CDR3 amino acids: CASSLLGWFGSEGQAPFSGNTIYF. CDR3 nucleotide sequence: TGCGCCAGCAGCTTACTCGGTTGGTTCGGGTCTGAGGGACAGGCGCCCTTCTCTGGAAACACCATATATTTT. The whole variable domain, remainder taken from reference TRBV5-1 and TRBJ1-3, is KAGVTQTPRYLIKTRGQQVTLSCSPISGHRSVSWYQQTPGQGLQFLFEYFSETQRNKGNFPGRFSGRQFSNSRSEMNVSTLELGDSALYLCASSLLGWFGSEGQAPFSGNTIYFGEGSWLTVV.

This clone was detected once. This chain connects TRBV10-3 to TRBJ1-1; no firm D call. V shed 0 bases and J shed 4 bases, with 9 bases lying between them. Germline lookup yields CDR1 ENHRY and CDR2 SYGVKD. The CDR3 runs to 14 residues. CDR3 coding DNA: TGTGCCATCAGTGAGTCGACTCGCTCCACTGAAGCTTTCTTT. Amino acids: CAISESTRSTEAFF.

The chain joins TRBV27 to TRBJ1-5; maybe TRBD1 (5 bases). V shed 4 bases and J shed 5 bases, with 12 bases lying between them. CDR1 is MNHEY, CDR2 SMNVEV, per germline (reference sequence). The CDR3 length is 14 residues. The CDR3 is CASSYRQFDQPQHF. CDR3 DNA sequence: TGTGCCAGCAGTTATAGACAGTTTGATCAGCCCCAGCATTTT.